This TCR beta chain was observed in a study of T cells in Graves' hyperthyroidism and ophthalmopathy. Regions amplified from RNA transcripts were the TCR beta CDR3 regions. RT-PCR in the first round (using the HTBI primer set) targeted the TCR CDR3. TCRdb processed the multiplex PCR reads anew with MiXCR; each CDR3 protein has one entry. The sample yields approximately 400,000 distinct CDR3 sequences, 11% to 15% seen once. This clonotype was recorded at least ten times. The sequencing sample was made of blood. The clonotype comes from a man over 45 with Graves' ophthalmopathy.

This CDR3 reads CASSPLPRGKEKEYF. The CDR3 DNA reads as TGTGCCAGCTCACCACTCCCGAGGGGAAAGGAAAAAGAGTACTTC. This chain uses TRBV18 with TRBJ2-4, with D perhaps being TRBD1 or TRBD2 (5 bases each). V shed 1 base and J shed 14 bases, with 21 bases lying between them. Germline lookup yields CDR1 KGHSH and CDR2 LQKENI. The length of the CDR3 is 15 residues.